The 21 T cell receptor beta chains below come from one sample, sequenced in a study of control samples from healthy donors and cancer patients. Method: immunoSEQ multiplex PCR; TCRdb's copy keeps in-frame clones and lacks some. The data show about 120,000 clones, over 75% seen once. The sequenced sample was PBMCs. These receptors were taken from a woman in her fifties or sixties with colorectal cancer.

The chain has TRBV6-5 and TRBJ1-2; a possible D gene is TRBD1 (5 bases). CDR3 length equals 13 residues. V was clipped by 7 bases and J by 2 bases, with 11 bases between them. Germline CDR1 reads MNHEY; CDR2 reads SVGAGI. The CDR3 sequence: CASTIGVNYGYTF. The CDR3 DNA reads as TGTGCCAGCACCATAGGGGTGAACTATGGCTACACCTTC.

The rearrangement joins TRBV7-3 to TRBJ1-1, with a weak D call TRBD1 (6 bases). Germline CDR1 reads SGHTA; CDR2 reads FQGTGA. V lost 2 bases and J 4 bases, leaving 14 bases between the germline ends. The CDR3 is 15 residues long. Here the CDR3 DNA reads TGTGCCAGCAGCTTAGGAGCAGGGGTGGCCACTGAAGCTTTCTTT. It encodes CASSLGAGVATEAFF.

The V gene is TRBV2, the J gene TRBJ2-2; D is uncertain. Trimming removed 7 bases from V and 0 bases from J, with 6 bases in between. Per germline, CDR1 SNHLY and CDR2 FYNNEI. This CDR3 has 13 residues. In DNA, the CDR3 is TGTGCCAGCATGTCCCCGAACACCGGGGAGCTGTTTTTT. Translation: CASMSPNTGELFF.

This clone has just one count. The chain links TRBV5-4 to TRBJ2-2; 8 nucleotides match TRBD2. Per the germline V gene, CDR1 is SGHNT and CDR2 is YYREEE (reference sequence). V lost 0 bases, J lost 6 bases, and 4 bases stayed unmatched. This CDR3 contains 15 residues. The CDR3 reads CASSLEQRGPGELFF. Written as DNA, the CDR3 is TGTGCCAGCAGCTTGGAACAGCGGGGGCCCGGGGAGCTGTTTTTT.

V is TRBV24-1 and J is TRBJ2-1; 12 positions agree with TRBD2. The length of the CDR3 is 15 residues. The trim removed 5 bases at V and 5 bases at J, leaving 3 bases unmatched. The germline CDR1 and CDR2 sequences are KGHDR and SFDVKD. CDR3 loop: CATSGGLAGHNEQFF. CDR3 coding DNA: TGTGCCACCAGTGGTGGACTAGCGGGACACAATGAGCAGTTCTTC.

V gene TRBV23-1 combines with J gene TRBJ1-5; D call uncertain. TRBV23-1 is an ORF for which the function is uncertain. V was clipped by 4 bases and J by 0 bases, with 7 bases between them. The CDR3 covers 14 residues. The CDR3 DNA reads TGCGCCAGCAGTCGCCTAGGTAGCAATCAGCCCCAGCATTTT. Translation: CASSRLGSNQPQHF.

V gene TRBV6-2 or TRBV6-3 combines with J gene TRBJ2-1; possibly TRBD1 for D (5 bases). CDR1 is MNHEY, CDR2 SVGEGT, per germline. CDR3 length equals 15 residues. Trimming stripped 2 bases from V and 4 bases from J, with 12 bases between. This CDR3 reads CASSYRGARYNEQFF. Here the CDR3 DNA reads TGTGCCAGCAGTTACAGGGGCGCTCGGTACAATGAGCAGTTCTTC.

This clone has just one count. Here the CDR3 DNA reads TGCGCCAGCAGCTTGAGACAGATTAACACTGAAGCTTTCTTT. Translated, it gives CASSLRQINTEAFF. J is TRBJ1-1 and V is TRBV5-1; tentative D call: TRBD1 (5 bases). V shed 1 base and J shed 2 bases, with 9 bases lying between them. CDR1 and CDR2 (germline): SGHRS, YFSETQ. This CDR3 has 14 residues.

The rearrangement links TRBV7-9 to TRBJ2-1; 10 bases line up with TRBD2. V shed 1 base, J shed 7 bases, and the junction held 7 bases outside the gene matches. Germline V gene lookup returns CDR1 SEHNR and CDR2 FQNEAQ (reference sequence). This CDR3 is 16 amino acids long. In nucleotides, the CDR3 is TGTGCCAGCAGCTTAGGTCTAGCGGGGGAAGTGAATGAGCAGTTCTTC. This codes for CASSLGLAGEVNEQFF.

This chain joins TRBV5-1 and TRBJ2-1, with 9 bases that match TRBD1. V lost 4 bases, J lost 5 bases, and 7 bases stayed unmatched. CDR3 length equals 15 residues. CDR1 is SGHRS, CDR2 YFSETQ, per germline. CDR3 coding DNA: TGCGCCAGCAGCCGGGGACAGGGTTTTAACAATGAGCAGTTCTTC. It translates to CASSRGQGFNNEQFF.

This sequence joins TRBV29-1 and TRBJ2-5; D may be TRBD1 (7 bases). CDR3 size: 14 residues. Germline lookup yields CDR1 SQVTM and CDR2 ANQGSEA. The V gene lost 5 bases and the J gene lost 1 base, with 14 bases spanning the gap. CDR3 in amino acids: CSVRRGQSQETQYF. In DNA form, the CDR3 reads TGCAGCGTTAGGAGGGGACAGTCCCAAGAGACCCAGTACTTC.

The V gene is TRBV10-3, the J gene TRBJ2-7; 8 bases match TRBD2. CDR1 and CDR2 (germline): ENHRY, SYGVKD. The V and J ends lost 4 bases and 1 base, in that order; junction bases with no gene match: 9. This CDR3 comprises 16 residues. The CDR3 DNA sequence: TGTGCCATCAGTGCGGGGGGGCCAGGCGGATCCTACGAGCAGTACTTC. Amino acid sequence: CAISAGGPGGSYEQYF.

In this sample, this clone turned up once. This chain uses TRBV29-1 with TRBJ2-1, with 7 bases aligning to TRBD2. Per the germline V gene, CDR1 is SQVTM and CDR2 is ANQGSEA. The length of the CDR3 is 17 residues. Trimming at V came to 7 bases and at J to 2 bases, leaving 17 bases not matched to a gene. The CDR3 spells CSANGLAAVETYNEQFF. In nucleotides, the CDR3 is TGCAGCGCCAACGGGCTAGCGGCAGTCGAAACCTACAATGAGCAGTTCTTC.

The J gene is TRBJ2-1, the V gene TRBV3-1 (or the pseudogene TRBV3-2); D is perhaps TRBD1 (5 bases). Trimming shortened V by 4 bases and J by 6 bases, and 22 bases separated the two germline ends. The germline CDR1 and CDR2 sequences are LGHDT and YNNKEL (reference sequence). The CDR3 is made up of 17 amino acids. The CDR3 sequence is CASSRLTWTERGNEQFF. The CDR3 nucleotides are TGTGCCAGCAGCCGATTGACCTGGACCGAAAGGGGCAATGAGCAGTTCTTC.

The rearrangement links TRBV12-3 or TRBV12-4 to TRBJ1-5; D might be TRBD1 (5 bases). This CDR3 has 13 amino acids. The germline V and J ends were trimmed by 10 bases and 6 bases, with 16 bases remaining between them. The DNA of the CDR3 is TGTGCCACGGGGCCGGACTTCATTCAGCCCCAGCATTTT. Its protein product is CATGPDFIQPQHF.

The chain joins TRBV12-3 or TRBV12-4 to TRBJ2-3; unclear D gene. Trimming removed 1 base from V and 9 bases from J, with 5 bases in between. This CDR3 is built from 11 residues. DNA of the CDR3: TGTGCCAGCAGTTTAGGGGAAACGCAGTATTTT. It encodes CASSLGETQYF.

The CDR3 DNA follows: TGTGCCACCAGCAGAGATCGGTCGGGGACAGGGTATTACTATGGCTACACCTTC. Translating gives CATSRDRSGTGYYYGYTF. J is TRBJ1-2 and V is TRBV15, with 9 bases that match TRBD1. The V gene end was trimmed by 0 bases and the J gene end by 3 bases; junction bases not matched to a gene: 11. The germline V gene encodes CDR1 LNHNV and CDR2 YYDKDF (reference sequence). The CDR3 length is 18 residues.

The V and J genes are TRBV19 and TRBJ2-3; no firm D call. The germline V and J ends were trimmed by 5 bases and 7 bases, with 10 bases remaining between them. The CDR3 is 12 amino acids. The V gene's germline CDR1 is LNHDA and CDR2 SQIVND (reference sequence). This CDR3 reads CASSRAYNTQYF. The DNA for the CDR3 is TGTGCCAGTAGTCGGGCTTACAATACGCAGTATTTT.

This chain links TRBV5-1 with TRBJ1-2; D is possibly TRBD1 (6 bases). The germline V gene encodes CDR1 SGHRS and CDR2 YFSETQ. The CDR3 is 15 residues long. Trimming cost V 5 bases and J 4 bases, with 18 bases left between them. CDR3 region: CASRVNGQNLYGYTF. DNA for the CDR3: TGCGCCAGCAGAGTAAATGGACAGAACCTCTATGGCTACACCTTC.

This clone is medium-sized in the sample. Other DNA variants within this sample encode the same CDR3. The rearrangement uses TRBV28 and TRBJ1-3; the match to TRBD1 covers 9 bases. The germline V gene has CDR1 MDHEN and CDR2 SYDVKM. The J segment lost 2 bases and the V segment lost 6 bases, leaving 5 bases of the junction unmatched. The CDR3 is 15 residues long. In DNA form, the CDR3 reads TGTGCCAGCAGGGGGGACAGGGTACCTGGAAACACCATATATTTT. The encoded protein is CASRGDRVPGNTIYF.

This clone was detected many times. CDR3 bases: TGTGCCAGCAGCTTAGGGCTTTCGGGGGACTATGGCTACACCTTC. Its protein is CASSLGLSGDYGYTF. This rearrangement joins TRBV11-2 to TRBJ1-2; tentatively, D is TRBD1 (5 bases). CDR1 is SGHAT, CDR2 FQNNGV, per germline. The CDR3 spans 15 residues. V was pared by 1 base and J by 3 bases, with 12 bases between.